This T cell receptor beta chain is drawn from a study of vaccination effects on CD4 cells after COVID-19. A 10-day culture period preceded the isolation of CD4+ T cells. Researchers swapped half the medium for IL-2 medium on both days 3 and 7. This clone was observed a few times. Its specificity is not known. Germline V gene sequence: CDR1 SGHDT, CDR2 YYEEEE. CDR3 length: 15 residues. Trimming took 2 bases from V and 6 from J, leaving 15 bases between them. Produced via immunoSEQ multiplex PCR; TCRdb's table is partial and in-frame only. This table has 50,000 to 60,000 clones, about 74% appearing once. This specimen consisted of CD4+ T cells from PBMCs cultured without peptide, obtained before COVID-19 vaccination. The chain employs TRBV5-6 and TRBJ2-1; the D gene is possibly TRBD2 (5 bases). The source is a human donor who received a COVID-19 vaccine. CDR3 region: CASSLRRVAGNEQFF. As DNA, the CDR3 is TGTGCCAGCAGCTTAAGGCGCGTTGCGGGCAATGAGCAGTTCTTC.